The present TCR beta chain was sequenced within a study of cytomegalovirus exposure and HLA in healthy donors. Overall study findings and caveats: For presence/absence analyses, sequencing depth was assumed to be roughly uniform across donors.

J was trimmed by 2 bases and V by 4 bases; bases with no gene match: 7. This CDR3 contains 15 residues. Germline CDR1 and CDR2: MDHEN and SYDVKM. This clone was seen a few times. Its specificity is not known. This PCR relied on a set of 60 Vbeta primers and 13 Jbeta primers. Measured with immunoSEQ multiplex PCR; TCRdb has only the in-frame clones, and not every one. This sample has about 200,000 clones, with roughly 13% found just once. This chain uses TRBV28 with TRBJ2-7; 8 nucleotides agree with TRBD1. The TCR sequence derives from a man over 45 in good health and CMV-seropositive. Sample: PBMCs. CDR3 DNA: TGTGCCAGCAGTTCCCGGACAGGGAATCCCTACGAGCAGTACGTC. Its protein product is CASSSRTGNPYEQYV.